This T cell receptor (beta chain) is from a study of spatial heterogeneity in lung cancer. Findings and limits, study-wide: Ubiquitous expanded tumor TCRs were seen in blood more at resection than at follow-up.

V lost 0 bases and J lost 6, with 9 bases in between. CDR3 length: 14 amino acids. Germline CDR1 is MNHNS and CDR2 is SASEGT. This clonotype showed up just a few times. Its antigen remains unidentified. Indicated time point: blood at routine non-recurrence follow-up after resection. Whole RNA, isolated from tumor, nontumor lung or frozen PBMC, was sequenced without prior sorting. TCRdb passed the 5' RACE reads through MiXCR, listing each CDR3 protein once. Of more than 75,000 distinct CDR3 sequences listed, just under 20% are singletons. Sample: PBMCs, taken at follow-up. The receptor was isolated from a male donor with early-stage non-small cell lung cancer. V gene TRBV6-1 combines with J gene TRBJ1-5, with D maybe TRBD1 (5 bases). This CDR3 reads CASSEAGGFQPQHF. In DNA form, the CDR3 reads TGTGCCAGCAGTGAAGCGGGGGGATTTCAGCCCCAGCATTTT.